Listed here are 16 T cell receptor beta chains from one sample, sequenced in a study of cytotoxic CD8 clonotypes in ibrutinib-treated CLL. Here immunoSEQ multiplex PCR was the method, and the copy in TCRdb shows in-frame clones only, minus some. In the table there are about 15,000 clones, more than 45% of which are singletons. The specimen was PBMCs, collected at an approximately 26-month disease-progression time point, from a patient treated with ibrutinib. The receptor set was obtained from a human donor with chronic lymphocytic leukemia.

This clone was recorded a few times. The gene calls are TRBV5-6 and TRBJ2-7; weak D call: TRBD2 (5 bases). CDR1 and CDR2 from the germline V gene are SGHDT and YYEEEE. Trimming left V 4 bases short and J 0 bases short, with 14 bases between. This CDR3 contains 15 residues. CDR3: CASSPAGRTSYEQYF. CDR3 DNA sequence: TGTGCCAGCAGCCCGGCGGGCAGGACCTCCTACGAGCAGTACTTC.

This clone was seen a few times. The chain combines TRBV5-8 with TRBJ2-7; 8 bases agree with TRBD1. This CDR3 has 14 amino acids. V shed 4 bases and J 10 bases; nucleotides not matched to a gene: 13. CDR1 is SGHTS, CDR2 YDEGEE, per germline. The CDR3 DNA is TGTGCCAGCAGCGCCCACAGGGGGGAGACGGCCCAGTACTTC. Residues: CASSAHRGETAQYF.

The chain has TRBV30 and TRBJ2-5; the match to TRBD2 covers 7 bases. This CDR3 has 14 residues. The junction had 3 bases not matched to a gene; V was cut back by 0 bases and J by 2 bases. From germline, CDR1 is GTSNPN and CDR2 SVGIG (reference sequence). The DNA for the CDR3 is TGTGCCTGGAGTGTACGACTAGCTCAAGAGACCCAGTACTTC. Translation gives CAWSVRLAQETQYF.

This rearrangement joins TRBV7-2 to TRBJ2-7; D is perhaps TRBD2 (5 bases). The CDR3 is made up of 13 amino acids. Germline V gives CDR1 SGHTA, CDR2 FQGNSA. V shed 3 bases and J shed 5 bases, with 11 bases lying between them. CDR3 region: CASSFGVRNEQYF. Here the CDR3 DNA reads TGTGCCAGCAGCTTCGGGGTGAGGAACGAGCAGTACTTC.

The rearrangement joins TRBV9 to TRBJ1-2, with 7 bases matching TRBD1. V dropped 3 bases and J dropped 7; count of bases not matched to a gene: 18. CDR1 is SGDLS and CDR2 is YYNGEE in the germline V gene. The CDR3 is 17 residues long. Written as DNA, the CDR3 is TGTGCCAGCAGCGGGATTAGGCAGGGGGAGGCCGGGCGTGGCTACACCTTC. Its translation is CASSGIRQGEAGRGYTF.

The V and J genes are TRBV7-6 and TRBJ2-1, with TRBD1 as a possible D gene (6 bases). Germline assignment: CDR1 SGHVS and CDR2 FNYEAQ. There are 15 residues in the CDR3. The germline V and J ends were trimmed by 5 bases and 8 bases, with 19 bases remaining between them. The CDR3 region is CASSRTLRGGDEQFF. CDR3 in DNA: TGTGCCAGCAGCCGGACCCTTCGTGGGGGCGATGAGCAGTTCTTC.

V and J are TRBV2 and TRBJ1-2; 10 bases map to TRBD1. Germline lookup yields CDR1 SNHLY and CDR2 FYNNEI. The CDR3 contains 14 residues. V was clipped by 4 bases and J by 2 bases; unmatched bases: 1. The CDR3 bases are TGTGCCAGCAGTGCGGGACAGGGGAACTATGGCTACACCTTC. It codes for CASSAGQGNYGYTF.

This chain links TRBV7-9 with TRBJ2-5; the D gene is possibly TRBD1 (5 bases). This CDR3 is built from 13 residues. With 5 bases removed from V and 1 base from J, the gap between germline ends came to 8 bases. Germline CDR1 SEHNR, CDR2 FQNEAQ (reference sequence). In DNA, the CDR3 is TGTGCCAGCAGCGGACAATTCCAAGAGACCCAGTACTTC. Translation gives CASSGQFQETQYF.

This clone was seen a few times. CDR3 region: CASSPGVGGYEQYF. The CDR3 bases are TGTGCCAGCTCGCCGGGAGTCGGGGGTTACGAGCAGTACTTC. The rearrangement joins TRBV18 to TRBJ2-7; D is perhaps TRBD2 (6 bases). The CDR3 length is 14 residues. Germline V gene lookup returns CDR1 KGHSH and CDR2 LQKENI. The ends were cut back, 6 bases at V and 4 bases at J, with 16 bases in the middle.

This clone was seen more than once but under ten times. V is TRBV29-1 and J is TRBJ1-2; TRBD1 is a possible D gene (6 bases). Germline assignment: CDR1 SQVTM and CDR2 ANQGSEA. The CDR3 covers 12 residues. Trimming shortened V by 7 bases and J by 2 bases, and 11 bases separated the two germline ends. CDR3 in DNA: TGCAGCGCAGGACAGAAGAACTATGGCTACACCTTC. Its translation: CSAGQKNYGYTF.

This clone was counted a few times. The chain couples TRBV29-1 to TRBJ2-2; D is ambiguous. The CDR3 has 13 amino acids. Germline V gene data show CDR1 as SQVTM and CDR2 as ANQGSEA. Trimming removed 3 bases from V and 2 bases from J, with 7 bases in between. In DNA form, the CDR3 reads TGCAGCGTTGATAACGCTAACACCGGGGAGCTGTTTTTT. Amino acid sequence: CSVDNANTGELFF.

This sequence joins TRBV27 and TRBJ1-4; the D gene is possibly TRBD1 (5 bases). This CDR3 region has 14 residues. Germline V gene data show CDR1 as MNHEY and CDR2 as SMNVEV (reference sequence). V dropped 2 bases and J dropped 5 bases, with 9 bases sitting between them. The CDR3 DNA reads TGTGCCAGCAGTTTACTCCAGGGAAATGAAAAACTGTTTTTT. This gives the protein CASSLLQGNEKLFF.

The CDR3 bases are TGTGCCAGCAGCCGATTGGGAACTAATGAAAAACTGTTTTTT. It is translated as CASSRLGTNEKLFF. V gene TRBV7-9 combines with J gene TRBJ1-4; D not resolved. The CDR3 is 14 amino acids. CDR1 SEHNR and CDR2 FQNEAQ come from the germline V gene (reference sequence). The germline V and J ends were trimmed by 5 bases and 1 base, with 8 bases remaining between them. The full variable domain, completed using reference TRBV7-9 and TRBJ1-4, is DTGVSQNPRHKITKRGQNVTFRCDPISEHNRLYWYRQTLGQGPEFLTYFQNEAQLEKSRLLSDRFSAERPKGSFSTLEIQRTEQGDSAMYLCASSRLGTNEKLFFGSGTQLSVL.

V is TRBV19 and J is TRBJ2-3; D is uncertain. The length of the CDR3 is 11 residues. V lost 5 bases to trimming and J lost 6 bases, with 6 bases between them. Germline CDR1 LNHDA, CDR2 SQIVND (reference sequence). The CDR3 nucleotides read TGTGCCAGTAGTTCGGCGGATACGCAGTATTTT. It yields the protein CASSSADTQYF. The variable domain in full, completed from reference TRBV19 and TRBJ2-3, reads DGGITQSPKYLFRKEGQNVTLSCEQNLNHDAMYWYRQDPGQGLRLIYYSQIVNDFQKGDIAEGYSVSREKKESFPLTVTSAQKNPTAFYLCASSSADTQYFGPGTRLTVL.

The chain recombines TRBV19 with TRBJ1-1; a possible D gene is TRBD1 (6 bases). The V gene's germline CDR1 is LNHDA and CDR2 SQIVND (reference sequence). Trimming cost V 9 bases and J 1 base, with 12 bases left between them. This CDR3 spans 13 amino acids. The CDR3 sequence: CASRGRRNTEAFF. Here the CDR3 DNA reads TGTGCCAGCAGGGGACGGCGGAACACTGAAGCTTTCTTT.

The gene calls are TRBV7-6 and TRBJ1-4; D gene unclear. This CDR3 contains 18 residues. Germline CDR1 and CDR2: SGHVS and FNYEAQ. V was pared by 1 base and J by 0 bases, with 15 bases between. The CDR3 nucleotides read TGTGCCAGCAGCTTAGTCAACCTTATTCCTACAACTAATGAAAAACTGTTTTTT. Translating it yields CASSLVNLIPTTNEKLFF.